Reported below is one T cell receptor (beta chain). These data belong to a study of blood T cell repertoires in COVID-19. Study-level background: Donors in the United States, Italy and Spain gave samples during acute or convalescent COVID-19.

The protocol was immunoSEQ multiplex PCR, while the TCRdb copy is restricted to in-frame clones and leaves out a portion. The top ten hold over 0.9% of the sample, which has about 400,000 clones, around 89% seen once. The CDR3 is 15 amino acids. The germline V gene has CDR1 SGHKS and CDR2 YYEKEE (reference sequence). V was pared by 4 bases and J by 6 bases, with 9 bases of the junction left unmatched. Cohort allocation depended upon clinical history that participants reported. The source is a woman aged 25 to 39 with acute COVID-19. The chain joins TRBV5-5 to TRBJ1-4; 7 bases map to TRBD1. Input material: PBMCs or T cells enriched from blood (not recorded which). The CDR3 sequence: CASSQTQGTYEKLFF. As DNA, the CDR3 is TGTGCCAGCAGCCAGACACAGGGGACTTATGAAAAACTGTTTTTT.